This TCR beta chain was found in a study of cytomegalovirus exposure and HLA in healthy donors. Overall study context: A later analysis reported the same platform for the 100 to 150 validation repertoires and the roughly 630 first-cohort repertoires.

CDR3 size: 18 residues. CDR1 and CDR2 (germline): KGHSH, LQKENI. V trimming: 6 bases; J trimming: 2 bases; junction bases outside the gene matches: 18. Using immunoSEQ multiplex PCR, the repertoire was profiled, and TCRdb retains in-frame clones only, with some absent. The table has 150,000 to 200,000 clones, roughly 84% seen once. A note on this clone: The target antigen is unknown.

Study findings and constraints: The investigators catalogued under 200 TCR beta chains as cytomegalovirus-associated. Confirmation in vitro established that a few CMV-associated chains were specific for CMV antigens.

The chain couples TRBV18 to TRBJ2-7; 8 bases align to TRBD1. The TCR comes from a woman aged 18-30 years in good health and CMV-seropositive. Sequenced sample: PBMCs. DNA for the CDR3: TGTGCCAGCTCTCTTAAGCACAGTTCGGGACAGGCCGCCTACGAGCAGTACTTC. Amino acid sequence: CASSLKHSSGQAAYEQYF.